These T cell receptor beta chains were read from a single sample in a study of Tregs in tolerant kidney transplant recipients. Here immunoSEQ multiplex PCR was the method, and the copy in TCRdb shows in-frame clones only, minus some. Of about 240,000 clones listed, around 81% are singletons. Sequenced input: CD4+ T cells from blood. These receptors all come from a human donor in good health. Each CDR3 is given with its conserved first and last residue. The D gene is left open where the match is weak. Expanded clones are given a class, and other clones once, few, many or no size at all.

j_call | clone_size | d_call | v_call | cdr3_aa | cdr3_nt
TRBJ2-3 | - | - | TRBV29-1 | CSVVPPADTQYF | TGCAGCGTTGTACCCCCGGCAGATACGCAGTATTTT
TRBJ1-3 | - | TRBD1 | TRBV2 | CASSPDRVYTIYF | TGTGCCAGCAGTCCCGACAGGGTTTACACCATATATTTT
TRBJ2-5 | - | - | TRBV19 | CASSIGVETQYF | TGTGCCAGTAGTATCGGAGTGGAGACCCAGTACTTC
TRBJ1-4 | - | - | TRBV6-5 | CASSSRTEAEKLFF | TGTGCCAGCAGTTCACGGACGGAAGCTGAAAAACTGTTTTTT
TRBJ2-7 | - | - | TRBV27 | CASSLRGTYEQYF | TGTGCCAGCAGTTTAAGGGGAACCTACGAGCAGTACTTC
TRBJ1-2 | - | - | TRBV11-1 | CASSPGDRDPNYGYTF | TGTGCCAGCAGCCCCGGCGACCGGGACCCTAACTATGGCTACACCTTC
TRBJ2-7 | medium-sized | - | TRBV6-5 | CASSVGRVYEQYF | TGTGCCAGCAGTGTCGGCCGCGTCTACGAGCAGTACTTC
TRBJ2-3 | - | TRBD2 | TRBV4-2 | CASSLSGTSGGTGDTQYF | TGTGCCAGCAGCCTATCCGGGACTAGCGGGGGTACGGGAGATACGCAGTATTTT
TRBJ2-6 | - | - | TRBV27 | CASSPLISGANVLTF | TGTGCCAGCAGTCCCCTTATCTCTGGGGCCAACGTCCTGACTTTC
TRBJ1-6 | - | - | TRBV6-5 | CASSYSRWGGDSPLHF | TGTGCCAGCAGTTACTCCAGATGGGGCGGGGATTCACCCCTCCACTTT
TRBJ1-6 | - | - | TRBV14 | CASSQDLLPANNSPLHF | TGTGCCAGCAGCCAAGATCTGCTCCCAGCCAATAATTCACCCCTCCACTTT
TRBJ2-5 | - | - | TRBV5-4 | CASSFPQETQYF | TGTGCCAGCAGCTTCCCCCAAGAGACCCAGTACTTC
TRBJ1-4 | once | - | TRBV5-6 | CASSPTLGGQKENEKLFF | TGTGCCAGCAGCCCCACCCTTGGAGGACAAAAGGAGAATGAAAAACTGTTTTTT
TRBJ1-2 | few | TRBD1 | TRBV4-2 | CASSQAGTGELGGYTF | TGTGCCAGCAGCCAAGCCGGGACAGGGGAGCTCGGGGGCTACACCTTC
TRBJ1-2 | - | - | TRBV29-1 | CSVDTLAGLGYTF | TGCAGCGTTGACACTCTGGCAGGGCTTGGCTACACCTTC
TRBJ1-1 | few | TRBD1 | TRBV18 | CASSLPGGTEAFF | TGTGCCAGCTCACTACCAGGGGGCACTGAAGCTTTCTTT
TRBJ1-5 | - | TRBD1 | TRBV6-5 | CASSYSATGDQPQHF | TGTGCCAGCAGTTACTCTGCGACAGGGGATCAGCCCCAGCATTTT
TRBJ1-5 | - | TRBD1 | TRBV14 | CASSPQGAGNQPQHF | TGTGCCAGCAGCCCACAGGGGGCAGGGAATCAGCCCCAGCATTTT
TRBJ2-5 | - | - | TRBV13 | CASSRQEETQYF | TGTGCCAGCAGCCGACAGGAAGAGACCCAGTACTTC
TRBJ2-7 | - | - | TRBV5-6 | CASSRVGATYEQYF | TGTGCCAGCAGCCGGGTGGGGGCTACCTACGAGCAGTACTTC
TRBJ2-7 | - | - | TRBV5-6 | CASSFGILYEQYF | TGTGCCAGCAGCTTCGGGATTCTCTACGAGCAGTACTTC
TRBJ1-5 | - | - | TRBV5-1 | CASSIGPNSNQPQHF | TGCGCCAGCAGCATAGGACCAAATAGCAATCAGCCCCAGCATTTT